What follows describes a single T cell receptor beta chain. Method: immunoSEQ multiplex PCR; TCRdb's copy keeps in-frame clones and lacks some. The table lists 150,000 or so clones, 88% of them singletons. There are 12 residues in the CDR3. The V end lost 6 bases, the J end lost 2 bases, and 8 bases lay between the germline ends. CDR1 and CDR2 (germline): MNHNY, SVGAGI (reference sequence). This sample stems from a study of T cell responses to AZD1222 COVID-19 vaccine. The rearrangement links TRBV6-6 to TRBJ2-7; D is undetermined. This receptor was taken from an adult in good health. The specimen was peripheral blood, collected on day 0 of AZD1222 vaccination. DNA for the CDR3: TGTGCCAGCAGGGACCTCACCTACGAGCAGTACTTC. This translates into CASRDLTYEQYF.